This TCR beta chain was identified in a study of blood T cell repertoires in COVID-19. The wider study: The samples span acute and convalescent COVID-19 from the United States, Italy and Spain.

J gave up 4 bases and V 3 bases, and 9 bases lay outside the gene matches. The germline V gene encodes CDR1 SQVTM and CDR2 ANQGSEA. This CDR3 spans 15 amino acids. Sequenced by immunoSEQ multiplex PCR; TCRdb stores in-frame clones only, minus some. The data hold 25,000 to 30,000 clones, with approximately 77% observed a single time. The chain recombines TRBV29-1 with TRBJ2-3; 8 bases map to TRBD2. The material sequenced was peripheral blood. The clonotype comes from a man older than 75 with active or convalescent COVID-19. The CDR3 spells CSVEIAGWGADTQYF. For the CDR3, the DNA is TGCAGCGTTGAGATAGCGGGGTGGGGCGCAGATACGCAGTATTTT.